The TCR beta chain under discussion was sequenced for a study of cytomegalovirus exposure and HLA in healthy donors. For the study at large: Earlier sequencing of 200 million or so T cells yielded roughly 120 million unique TCR beta sequences. Study-wide results and limits: Researchers reported that a few CMV-associated chains were confirmed in vitro as CMV antigen-specific. In an earlier analysis, about 87% or about 30%: the productive usage of most TCR beta V segments.

About this clone: The antigen is undetermined.

V lost 4 bases and J lost 6, with 15 bases in between. Germline V gene lookup returns CDR1 SGHRS and CDR2 YFSETQ. This CDR3 contains 14 residues. PCR involved 60 Vbeta and 13 Jbeta primers. In the study's own analysis: In a later analysis, the count reached 74 million or so unique TCR beta chains, with about 12 million shared. The repertoire was sequenced with immunoSEQ multiplex PCR; TCRdb's copy has only in-frame clones and lacks some. V and J calls and clone size are as listed in that table; D and trimming were resolved from the DNA. The top ten hold less than 3.5% of the sample, which has 100,000 to 140,000 clones, 82% seen once.

This clonotype originated in a young man in good health and CMV-seropositive. Sequenced sample: PBMCs. The chain employs TRBV5-1 and TRBJ2-3; D unclear. DNA for the CDR3: TGCGCCAGCAGCCGATTTGAAACAGATGATACGCAGTATTTT. This sequence encodes CASSRFETDDTQYF.